This entry lists 5 T cell receptor beta chains sequenced from one sample in a study of technical replicates of blood from several donors. Libraries were prepared by immunoSEQ multiplex PCR; TCRdb keeps only in-frame clonotypes and omits some of them. The sample includes tens of thousands of clones, 85% to 95% of them seen just once. The specimen was T cells isolated from PBMCs. These receptors originate from a human donor in good health.

This clone has just one count. The chain combines TRBV9 with TRBJ1-2; 9 bases are shared with TRBD1. Germline V gene lookup returns CDR1 SGDLS and CDR2 YYNGEE. The CDR3 consists of 14 residues. Unmatched junction bases numbered 4, after V lost 3 bases and J lost 4 bases. The CDR3 loop is CASSGGGQGYGYTF. The CDR3 DNA reads as TGTGCCAGCAGCGGGGGGGGACAGGGCTATGGCTACACCTTC.

The chain combines TRBV19 with TRBJ1-4; D is uncertain. Looked up from germline, CDR1 is LNHDA and CDR2 is SQIVND (reference sequence). V lost 4 bases and J lost 0, with 9 bases in between. The CDR3 loop spans 15 amino acids. CDR3: CASSNRHSTNEKLFF. The CDR3 region has the DNA TGTGCCAGTAGTAATAGACACTCAACTAATGAAAAACTGTTTTTT.

The chain links TRBV10-3 to TRBJ2-1, with D perhaps TRBD2 (7 bases). This CDR3 comprises 13 residues. Germline assignment: CDR1 ENHRY and CDR2 SYGVKD. V was pared by 6 bases and J by 15 bases, with 21 bases between. The CDR3 loop is CAIRDIVRGGTFF. CDR3 sequence (DNA): TGTGCCATCAGGGACATAGTAAGGGGGGGTACGTTCTTC.

The chain has TRBV27 and TRBJ2-1; 9 nucleotides line up with TRBD1. The CDR3 is 15 residues long. In germline, CDR1 is MNHEY, CDR2 SMNVEV (reference sequence). V lost 5 bases and J lost 8; bases outside the gene matches: 10. The CDR3 DNA reads as TGTGCCAGCAGTCCCCTACCGACAGGGGGACATGAGCAGTTCTTC. The encoded protein is CASSPLPTGGHEQFF.

This chain's CDR3 is CASSLRFAGRQETQYF. DNA of the CDR3: TGTGCCAGCAGCTTAAGGTTCGCAGGGCGGCAAGAGACCCAGTACTTC. J is TRBJ2-5 and V is TRBV7-6; a weak D match, TRBD1 (5 bases). The CDR3 is made up of 16 amino acids. V lost 2 bases, J lost 2 bases, and 15 bases lay in between. CDR1 and CDR2 (germline): SGHVS, FNYEAQ. The full variable domain, rest sourced from reference TRBV7-6 and TRBJ2-5, is GAGVSQSPRYKVTKRGQDVALRCDPISGHVSLYWYRQALGQGPEFLTYFNYEAQQDKSGLPNDRFSAERPEGSISTLTIQRTEQRDSAMYRCASSLRFAGRQETQYFGPGTRLLVL.